These 25 T cell receptor beta chains share one sample of origin, sequenced in a study of cytomegalovirus exposure and HLA in healthy donors. The PCR ran on 60 Vbeta and 13 Jbeta primers. TCRdb's copy holds only in-frame clones and misses some; the assay was immunoSEQ multiplex PCR. Among about 69,000 clones, about 75% were seen once, and the ten largest hold 3% to 4%. Source material: PBMCs. Every receptor here comes from a man younger than 35 in good health and CMV-seronegative.

The chain uses TRBV6-6 and TRBJ2-2; TRBD1 is a possible D gene (6 bases). The CDR3 loop spans 15 amino acids. CDR1 and CDR2 from the germline V gene are MNHNY and SVGAGI (reference sequence). Trimming took off 7 bases at V and 6 bases at J, with 18 bases between the two ends. In DNA, the CDR3 is TGTGCCAGCACCTATCAGGGGCGGCTCTCCGGGGAGCTGTTTTTT. Its protein product is CASTYQGRLSGELFF.

The gene calls are TRBV5-1 and TRBJ2-6; D perhaps matches TRBD1 (6 bases). Trimming took 0 bases from V and 1 from J, leaving 14 bases between them. The CDR3 is 18 amino acids. Germline CDR1 reads SGHRS; CDR2 reads YFSETQ. CDR3 in amino acids: CASSLGTGFRSGANVLTF. The CDR3, as DNA: TGCGCCAGCAGCTTGGGTACAGGGTTTCGTTCTGGGGCCAACGTCCTGACTTTC.

The CDR3, as DNA: TGCAGCGTGGATGACAGGGTCCAGACCACAGATACGCAGTATTTT. Protein sequence: CSVDDRVQTTDTQYF. The chain carries TRBV29-1 and TRBJ2-3; 7 bases are shared with TRBD1. After removal of 6 bases from V and 2 bases from J, the junction contained 11 bases not matched to a gene. The length of the CDR3 is 15 residues. Looked up from germline, CDR1 is SQVTM and CDR2 is ANQGSEA.

This chain connects TRBV9 to TRBJ1-3, with D perhaps matching TRBD1 (6 bases). The CDR3 loop spans 14 amino acids. CDR1 and CDR2 (germline): SGDLS, YYNGEE. Deletions cut 4 bases from V and 3 bases from J, with 11 bases between. CDR3: CASSRGLDGNTIYF. Written as DNA, the CDR3 is TGTGCCAGCAGCAGGGGGTTGGATGGAAACACCATATATTTT.

This clone is a singleton in its sample. V and J are TRBV6-4 and TRBJ2-1; 11 bases are a match to TRBD2. V gave up 6 bases and J gave up 4 bases; unmatched junction bases: 8. CDR3 size: 16 residues. Germline assignment: CDR1 MRHNA and CDR2 SNTAGT. The chain's CDR3 is CASSLDSGGAYNEQFF. The CDR3 region has the DNA TGTGCCAGCAGCCTCGATAGCGGGGGGGCATACAATGAGCAGTTCTTC.

The V and J genes are TRBV30 and TRBJ1-2; D might be TRBD1 (5 bases). CDR3 length equals 12 residues. Germline CDR1 reads GTSNPN; CDR2 reads SVGIG (reference sequence). The V end lost 2 bases, the J end lost 8 bases, and 12 bases lay between the germline ends. Here the CDR3 DNA reads TGTGCCTGGAGTTATTTCGGGGGAGGCTACACCTTC. Its translation is CAWSYFGGGYTF.

The chain has TRBV5-4 and TRBJ1-1; 7 bases match TRBD1. V lost 4 bases to trimming and J lost 6 bases; unmatched junction nucleotides: 6. This CDR3 contains 13 residues. From germline, CDR1 is SGHNT and CDR2 YYREEE (reference sequence). DNA of the CDR3: TGTGCCAGCAGCATTCAGGGGGTCTCTGAAGCTTTCTTT. Translation gives CASSIQGVSEAFF.

The genes are TRBV18 and TRBJ2-1; perhaps TRBD1 as D (5 bases). CDR1 is KGHSH and CDR2 is LQKENI in the germline V gene. Deletions cut 4 bases from V and 9 bases from J, with 10 bases between. The CDR3 has 12 amino acids. The DNA for the CDR3 is TGTGCCAGCTCACACAAGGGGATTGAGCAGTTCTTC. Residues: CASSHKGIEQFF.

The chain couples TRBV7-2 to TRBJ2-7, with 9 positions matching TRBD1. This CDR3 comprises 15 residues. Germline CDR1 SGHTA, CDR2 FQGNSA. V was pared by 5 bases and J by 7 bases, with 12 bases of the junction left unmatched. The CDR3 spells CASSNAVTGGDEQYF. CDR3 in DNA: TGTGCCAGCAGCAACGCCGTGACAGGGGGGGATGAGCAGTACTTC.

The chain joins TRBV11-2 to TRBJ2-2; TRBD1 matches at 8 bases. J gave up 5 bases and V 4 bases, and 6 bases lay outside the gene matches. This CDR3 is built from 15 residues. Germline CDR1 reads SGHAT; CDR2 reads FQNNGV. CDR3 DNA sequence: TGTGCCAGCAGCTCTCAGGGGGCAAAAACCGGGGAGCTGTTTTTT. Protein product: CASSSQGAKTGELFF.

The V and J genes are TRBV30 and TRBJ1-6; D perhaps matches TRBD1 (6 bases). Between the trimmed V and J ends, which lost 1 base and 7 bases, there was a span of 11 bases. Germline values: CDR1 GTSNPN, CDR2 SVGIG (reference sequence). This CDR3 has 14 residues. For the CDR3, the DNA is TGTGCCTGGAGTGAGGGCAGGGGAAATTCACCCCTCCACTTT. This encodes CAWSEGRGNSPLHF.

The rearrangement uses TRBV2 and TRBJ1-5, with 8 bases identical to TRBD1. There are 15 residues in the CDR3. J lost 0 bases, V lost 8 bases, and 6 bases had no gene match. The germline CDR1 and CDR2 sequences are SNHLY and FYNNEI. In nucleotides, the CDR3 is TGTGCCAGCGTGGGGACAGGTTATAGCAATCAGCCCCAGCATTTT. Protein product: CASVGTGYSNQPQHF.

This clone occurred a few times. The chain has TRBV29-1 and TRBJ2-1; TRBD2 matches 10 bases. Germline lookup yields CDR1 SQVTM and CDR2 ANQGSEA. The CDR3 covers 13 residues. After removal of 7 bases from V and 9 bases from J, the junction contained 9 bases not matched to a gene. The CDR3 region has the DNA TGCAGCGGAGCGGGGGGGTCTTGGGGTGAGCAGTTCTTC. Translation: CSGAGGSWGEQFF.

This rearrangement joins TRBV2 to TRBJ1-6; 7 bases align to TRBD1. The CDR3 runs 12 residues. Trimming cost V 9 bases and J 7 bases; bases outside gene matches: 3. CDR1 and CDR2 from the germline V gene are SNHLY and FYNNEI. The CDR3 sequence: CARSDRNSPLHF. The CDR3 DNA sequence: TGTGCCAGATCGGACAGGAATTCACCCCTCCACTTT.

The chain uses TRBV23-1 and TRBJ1-2; D might be TRBD1 (6 bases). TRBV23-1 is designated an ORF whose function remains uncertain. The germline V and J ends were trimmed by 0 bases and 7 bases, with 18 bases remaining between them. The CDR3 covers 16 residues. This CDR3 reads CASSQSENREARGYTF. CDR3 sequence (DNA): TGCGCCAGCAGTCAATCTGAAAACAGGGAAGCTCGTGGCTACACCTTC.

This chain joins TRBV25-1 and TRBJ2-3; TRBD1 matches at 7 bases. V shed 1 base, J shed 3 bases, and the junction held 7 bases outside the gene matches. Germline values: CDR1 MGHDK, CDR2 SYGVNS. The CDR3 extends over 16 amino acids. Written as DNA, the CDR3 is TGTGCCAGCAGTGAATTGAACAGGGGACCAACAGATACGCAGTATTTT. Its translation is CASSELNRGPTDTQYF.

The chain employs TRBV11-2 and TRBJ1-2; TRBD1 is a possible D gene (5 bases). Germline CDR1 and CDR2: SGHAT and FQNNGV. The V gene lost 1 base and the J gene lost 6 bases, with 18 bases spanning the gap. CDR3 length: 16 amino acids. The CDR3 region has the DNA TGTGCCAGCAGCTTAGTTTCGCGCGTAGGGGATGATGGCTACACCTTC. Translated: CASSLVSRVGDDGYTF. Full variable domain (rest looked up from reference TRBV11-2 and TRBJ1-2): EAGVAQSPRYKIIEKRQSVAFWCNPISGHATLYWYQQILGQGPKLLIQFQNNGVVDDSQLPKDRFSAERLKGVDSTLKIQPAKLEDSAVYLCASSLVSRVGDDGYTFGSGTRLTVV.

This sequence joins TRBV6-4 and TRBJ1-1; the match to TRBD1 covers 7 bases. The length of the CDR3 is 18 residues. Per the germline V gene, CDR1 is MRHNA and CDR2 is SNTAGT. Trimming removed 0 bases from V and 0 bases from J; junction bases left unmatched: 10. CDR3 region: CASSDSHGTADMNTEAFF. The CDR3 nucleotides read TGTGCCAGCAGTGACTCGCACGGGACAGCGGATATGAACACTGAAGCTTTCTTT.

This clone has just a few counts. J is TRBJ2-7 and V is TRBV14; 12 bases agree with TRBD1. The CDR3 consists of 16 residues. CDR1 is SGHDN and CDR2 is FVKESK in the germline V gene. After removal of 4 bases from V and 5 bases from J, the junction contained 9 bases not matched to a gene. This CDR3 reads CASSLIPGTGGDEQYF. CDR3 coding DNA: TGTGCCAGCAGCCTGATTCCCGGGACAGGGGGCGACGAGCAGTACTTC.

V is TRBV10-1 and J is TRBJ1-2; 7 bases are shared with TRBD1. This CDR3 region has 13 residues. The germline V gene has CDR1 WNHNN and CDR2 SYGVQD (reference sequence). Trimming cost V 4 bases and J 4 bases; bases outside gene matches: 3. CDR3 nucleotides: TGCGCCAGCAGTGTTGACAGGGTCTATGGCTACACCTTC. This encodes CASSVDRVYGYTF.

This rearrangement joins TRBV5-6 to TRBJ2-4; 9 positions agree with TRBD1. Germline CDR1 SGHDT, CDR2 YYEEEE. CDR3 length: 16 amino acids. With 0 bases clipped from V and 4 bases from J, the junction kept 5 bases outside the gene matches. As DNA, the CDR3 is TGTGCCAGCAGCTTGGTTGGGACAGGGAGAAAAAACATTCAGTACTTC. Translation: CASSLVGTGRKNIQYF.

The J gene is TRBJ1-4, the V gene TRBV30; TRBD1 aligns across 10 bases. CDR1 is GTSNPN and CDR2 is SVGIG in the germline V gene (reference sequence). V was pared by 7 bases and J by 7 bases, with 18 bases of the junction left unmatched. The CDR3 extends over 17 amino acids. CDR3 bases: TGTGCCTTAAAACTGGGACAGGGGATGAGTAATGGTGAAAAACTGTTTTTT. Its protein is CALKLGQGMSNGEKLFF.

This chain connects TRBV4-1 to TRBJ2-1, with TRBD1 matching 8 bases. CDR1 and CDR2 (germline): MGHRA, YSYEKL. The CDR3 spans 16 residues. The V gene end was trimmed by 1 base and the J gene end by 5 bases; junction bases not matched to a gene: 7. CDR3 in DNA: TGCGCCAGCAGCCAAGCTCCCGAGACAGGGGACAATGAGCAGTTCTTC. Translation gives CASSQAPETGDNEQFF.

The chain links TRBV6-5 to TRBJ2-3; D might be TRBD1 (6 bases). V shed 6 bases and J shed 6 bases, with 7 bases lying between them. This CDR3 has 11 residues. CDR1 and CDR2 from the germline V gene are MNHEY and SVGAGI. The CDR3 region is CASRRGDTQYF. For the CDR3, the DNA is TGTGCCAGCAGGAGGGGGGATACGCAGTATTTT.

J is TRBJ2-1 and V is TRBV9; 11 nucleotides line up with TRBD2. Germline CDR1 and CDR2: SGDLS and YYNGEE. With 2 bases clipped from V and 3 bases from J, the junction kept 4 bases outside the gene matches. CDR3 length: 16 residues. The CDR3 sequence: CASSVSGTSGYNEQFF. The CDR3 DNA sequence: TGTGCCAGCAGCGTTTCCGGGACTAGCGGCTACAATGAGCAGTTCTTC.